What follows are 10 T cell receptor beta chains derived from one specimen sequenced in a study of T cell changes during pregnancy in multiple sclerosis. Assay: immunoSEQ multiplex PCR; the TCRdb copy retains only in-frame clones and omits some. Of about 51,000 clones detected, less than 95% appear once; the ten largest clones hold about 3%. Sequences were derived from CD8+ T cells from peripheral blood mononuclear cells, sampled in the second trimester of pregnancy. The receptors originated from a female donor with multiple sclerosis, enrolled in a pregnancy study.

The genes are TRBV6-1 and TRBJ2-5; a weak D match, TRBD1 (6 bases). The CDR3 spans 12 residues. The germline V gene encodes CDR1 MNHNS and CDR2 SASEGT. The V and J ends lost 7 bases and 2 bases respectively, with 8 bases between them. The CDR3 loop is CASIGQQETQYF. CDR3 nucleotide sequence: TGTGCCAGCATAGGACAGCAAGAGACCCAGTACTTC.

The J gene is TRBJ2-3, the V gene TRBV6-5; 7 bases fit TRBD2. V trimming: 4 bases; J trimming: 1 base; junction bases outside the gene matches: 8. The CDR3 has 16 amino acids. From germline, CDR1 is MNHEY and CDR2 SVGAGI. This CDR3 is CASSSDGLVGTDTQYF. In nucleotides, the CDR3 is TGTGCCAGCAGTTCCGATGGACTAGTCGGCACAGATACGCAGTATTTT.

This clone was observed once. The chain joins TRBV9 to TRBJ1-2, with TRBD1 matching over 11 bases. CDR3 length: 13 residues. V gave up 3 bases and J gave up 8 bases; unmatched junction bases: 3. Germline-derived CDR1 and CDR2 are SGDLS and YYNGEE. The CDR3 loop is CASSEGQGVGYTF. Here the CDR3 DNA reads TGTGCCAGCAGCGAGGGACAGGGGGTCGGCTACACCTTC.

V gene TRBV7-2 combines with J gene TRBJ2-5; TRBD2 matches 7 bases. The CDR3 sequence is 15 residues long. V lost 1 base, J lost 5 bases, and 7 bases stayed unmatched. CDR1 is SGHTA and CDR2 is FQGNSA in the germline V gene. The CDR3 bases are TGTGCCAGCAGCTTAGGTTGGGGGGGTGGTGAGACCCAGTACTTC. Its translation is CASSLGWGGGETQYF.

This rearrangement joins TRBV9 to TRBJ2-3; D may be TRBD2 (7 bases). The CDR3 is 15 residues long. Trimming removed 3 bases from V and 1 base from J, with 12 bases in between. Germline V gene sequence: CDR1 SGDLS, CDR2 YYNGEE. CDR3 loop: CASSAWGGGTDTQYF. The CDR3 DNA follows: TGTGCCAGCAGCGCCTGGGGGGGCGGCACAGATACGCAGTATTTT.

This chain uses TRBV27 with TRBJ1-5; tentatively, D is TRBD1 (5 bases). The CDR3 runs to 15 residues. The germline V gene encodes CDR1 MNHEY and CDR2 SMNVEV (reference sequence). With 5 bases removed from V and 6 bases from J, the gap between germline ends came to 17 bases. This chain's CDR3 is CASSPAGGVGQPQHF. The CDR3 DNA is TGTGCCAGCAGTCCCGCGGGGGGGGTGGGTCAGCCCCAGCATTTT.

The chain recombines TRBV2 with TRBJ1-6; 8 nucleotides align to TRBD1. The CDR3 runs 15 residues. Germline assignment: CDR1 SNHLY and CDR2 FYNNEI. J was trimmed by 7 bases and V by 6 bases; bases with no gene match: 8. For the CDR3, the DNA is TGTGCCAGCAGACCGACAGGGGAGATAAATTCACCCCTCCACTTT. It encodes CASRPTGEINSPLHF. Using reference TRBV2 and TRBJ1-6 for the parts outside the CDR3, the full variable domain is EPEVTQTPSHQVTQMGQEVILRCVPISNHLYFYWYRQILGQKVEFLVSFYNNEISEKSEIFDDQFSVERPDGSNFTLKIRSTKLEDSAMYFCASRPTGEINSPLHFGNGTRLTVT.

This clone was detected only once. The chain uses TRBV7-2 and TRBJ2-1; D might be TRBD2 (7 bases). Looked up from germline, CDR1 is SGHTA and CDR2 is FQGNSA. CDR3 length: 15 amino acids. The V end was cut by 4 bases, the J end by 4 bases, with 14 bases between. In DNA form, the CDR3 reads TGTGCCAGCAGCTACCGGGGGGCCCGGTACAATGAGCAGTTCTTC. This codes for CASSYRGARYNEQFF.

The chain recombines TRBV4-2 with TRBJ2-1, with TRBD2 matching 11 bases. The trim removed 0 bases at V and 6 bases at J, leaving 4 bases unmatched. Germline CDR1 reads LGHNA; CDR2 reads YNFKEQ. This CDR3 is 16 amino acids long. The CDR3 region has the DNA TGTGCCAGCAGCCAAGATCGTAGCGGGGGGGTCAATGAGCAGTTCTTC. Encoded protein: CASSQDRSGGVNEQFF.

The chain links TRBV9 to TRBJ1-6; TRBD1 might be the D (6 bases). The germline V gene has CDR1 SGDLS and CDR2 YYNGEE. V shed 0 bases and J shed 7 bases, with 14 bases lying between them. The CDR3 runs 16 residues. Written as DNA, the CDR3 is TGTGCCAGCAGCGTAGAGTCGGGGGGCGTGAATTCACCCCTCCACTTT. As protein: CASSVESGGVNSPLHF.